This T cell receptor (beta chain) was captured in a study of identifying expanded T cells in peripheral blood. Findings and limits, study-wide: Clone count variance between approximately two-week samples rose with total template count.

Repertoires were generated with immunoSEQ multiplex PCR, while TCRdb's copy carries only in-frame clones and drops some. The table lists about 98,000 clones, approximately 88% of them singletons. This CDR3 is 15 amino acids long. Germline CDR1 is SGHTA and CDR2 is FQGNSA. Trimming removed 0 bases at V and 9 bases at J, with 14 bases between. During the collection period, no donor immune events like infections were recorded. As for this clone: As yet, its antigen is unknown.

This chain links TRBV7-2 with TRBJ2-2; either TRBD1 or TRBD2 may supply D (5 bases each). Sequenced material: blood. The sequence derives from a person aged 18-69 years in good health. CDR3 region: CASSLAGVGSRELFF. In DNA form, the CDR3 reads TGTGCCAGCAGCTTAGCGGGGGTCGGCTCGCGGGAGCTGTTTTTT.